This T cell receptor beta chain was identified in a study of CD8 T cells in ankylosing spondylitis. Only a few counts were recorded for this clonotype. TCRdb passed the 5' RACE reads through MiXCR, listing each CDR3 protein once. The data contain 200,000 to 250,000 distinct CDR3 sequences, about 10% of them singletons. The germline V and J ends were trimmed by 3 bases and 3 bases, with 15 bases remaining between them. The V gene's germline CDR1 is KGHSH and CDR2 LQKENI. This CDR3 has 15 residues. This chain uses TRBV18 with TRBJ2-7; tentative D call: TRBD1 (5 bases). The material sequenced was blood, either unsorted or a sorted T cell fraction (not recorded which). The clonotype comes from a male donor with ankylosing spondylitis or in good health (not recorded which). CDR3: CASSPRGADRYEQYF. CDR3 bases: TGTGCCAGCTCACCCCGTGGGGCTGATCGCTACGAGCAGTACTTC.